This T cell receptor beta chain was sequenced in a study of neurological immune-mediated disorders. Study results and caveats: Multiple sclerosis patients had less TCR clonal expansion than even healthy controls, unlike HTLV-1-associated myelopathy.

This clonotype occurred many times. Its target is unknown. The CDR3 is made up of 16 amino acids. Germline V gene data show CDR1 as SGHRS and CDR2 as YFSETQ. V lost 0 bases to trimming and J lost 11 bases, with 23 bases between them. The cDNA was synthesized by means of template-switch 5'RACE, which was carried out with 10-nucleotide random UMIs. From 15-18 subjects, each sequencing run yielded over 170 million TCR-beta sequences. TCRdb processed the 5' RACE reads anew with MiXCR; each CDR3 protein has one entry. The sample has 85,000 to 110,000 distinct CDR3 sequences, 10% to 11% seen once. Time point reported: longitudinal time-point 3.

What was sequenced was PBMCs. The chain uses TRBV5-1 and TRBJ1-1, with D hard to call. The clonotype comes from a female donor with HTLV-1-associated myelopathy (HAM/TSP). The CDR3 protein is CASSLVGPGRSTRAFF. The DNA of the CDR3 is TGCGCCAGCAGCTTGGTGGGCCCGGGCAGATCAACGCGGGCTTTCTTT.